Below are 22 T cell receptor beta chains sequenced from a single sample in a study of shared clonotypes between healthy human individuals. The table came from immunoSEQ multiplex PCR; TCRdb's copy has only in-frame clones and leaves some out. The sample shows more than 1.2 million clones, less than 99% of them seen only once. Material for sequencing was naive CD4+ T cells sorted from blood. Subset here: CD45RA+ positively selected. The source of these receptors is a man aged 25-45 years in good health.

The CDR3 here is CASSLGVVWANTEAFF. CDR3 bases: TGTGCCAGCAGCTTGGGGGTTGTGTGGGCGAACACTGAAGCTTTCTTT. The chain employs TRBV5-8 and TRBJ1-1; D is uncertain. Trimming took 0 bases from V and 1 from J, leaving 13 bases between them. The CDR3 consists of 16 residues. Germline V gene lookup returns CDR1 SGHTS and CDR2 YDEGEE.

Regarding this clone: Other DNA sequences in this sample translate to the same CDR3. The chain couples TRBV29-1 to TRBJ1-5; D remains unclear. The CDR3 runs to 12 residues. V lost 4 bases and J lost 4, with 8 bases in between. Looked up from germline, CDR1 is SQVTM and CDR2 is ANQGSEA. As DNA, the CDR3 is TGCAGCGTTGCGGGAAATAATCAGCCCCAGCATTTT. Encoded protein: CSVAGNNQPQHF.

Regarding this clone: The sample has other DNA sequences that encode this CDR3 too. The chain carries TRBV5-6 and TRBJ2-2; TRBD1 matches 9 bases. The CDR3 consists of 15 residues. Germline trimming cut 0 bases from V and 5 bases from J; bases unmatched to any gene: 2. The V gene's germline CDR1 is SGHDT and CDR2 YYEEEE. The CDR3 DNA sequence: TGTGCCAGCAGCTTGGCCGGGACAGGGACCGGGGAGCTGTTTTTT. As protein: CASSLAGTGTGELFF.

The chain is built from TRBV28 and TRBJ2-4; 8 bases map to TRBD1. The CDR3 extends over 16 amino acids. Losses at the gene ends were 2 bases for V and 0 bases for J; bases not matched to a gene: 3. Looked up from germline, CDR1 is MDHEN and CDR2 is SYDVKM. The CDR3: CASSLGQGIAKNIQYF. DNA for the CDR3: TGTGCCAGCAGTTTAGGACAGGGAATAGCCAAAAACATTCAGTACTTC.

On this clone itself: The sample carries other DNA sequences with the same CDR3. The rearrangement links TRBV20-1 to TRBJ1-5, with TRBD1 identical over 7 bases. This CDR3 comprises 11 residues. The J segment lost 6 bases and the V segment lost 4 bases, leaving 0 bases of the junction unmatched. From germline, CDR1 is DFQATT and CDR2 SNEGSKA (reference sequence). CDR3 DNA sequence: TGCAGTGCTAACAGGGGTCAGCCCCAGCATTTT. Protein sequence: CSANRGQPQHF.

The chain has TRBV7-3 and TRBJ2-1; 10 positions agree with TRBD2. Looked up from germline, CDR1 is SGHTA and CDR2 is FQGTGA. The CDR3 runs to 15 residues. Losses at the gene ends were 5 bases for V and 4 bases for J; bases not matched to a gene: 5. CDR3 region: CASSQASGSYNEQFF. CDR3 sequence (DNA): TGTGCCAGCAGCCAAGCTAGCGGGAGTTACAATGAGCAGTTCTTC.

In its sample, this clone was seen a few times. CDR3 loop: CASSPRTGSGELFF. CDR3 sequence (DNA): TGTGCCAGCAGCCCCCGTACAGGGTCCGGGGAGCTGTTTTTT. The genes are TRBV2 and TRBJ2-2; perhaps TRBD1 as D (6 bases). The ends were cut back, 6 bases at V and 6 bases at J, with 14 bases in the middle. Germline lookup yields CDR1 SNHLY and CDR2 FYNNEI. The CDR3 is 14 residues long.

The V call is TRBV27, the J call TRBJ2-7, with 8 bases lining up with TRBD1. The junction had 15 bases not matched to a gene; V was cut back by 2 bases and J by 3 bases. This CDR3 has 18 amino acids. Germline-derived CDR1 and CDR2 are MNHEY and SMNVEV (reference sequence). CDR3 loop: CASSLKRDRPHYYYEQYF. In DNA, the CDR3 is TGTGCCAGCAGTTTAAAAAGGGACAGGCCCCACTACTACTACGAGCAGTACTTC.

The CDR3 bases are TGTGCCAGCAGCATCCGAACGGCTAGCGGGATTAATGAGCAGTTCTTC. Encoded protein: CASSIRTASGINEQFF. V usage is TRBV4-2 and J usage is TRBJ2-1; TRBD2 aligns across 9 bases. The V and J ends lost 5 bases and 7 bases, in that order; junction bases with no gene match: 12. The CDR3 sequence is 16 residues long. CDR1 and CDR2 (germline): LGHNA, YNFKEQ.

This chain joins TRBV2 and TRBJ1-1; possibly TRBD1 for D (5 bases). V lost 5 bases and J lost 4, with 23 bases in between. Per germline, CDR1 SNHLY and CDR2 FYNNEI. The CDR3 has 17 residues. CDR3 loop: CASSSIISQVRGTEAFF. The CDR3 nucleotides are TGTGCCAGCAGTAGTATAATTTCACAGGTCCGAGGCACTGAAGCTTTCTTT.

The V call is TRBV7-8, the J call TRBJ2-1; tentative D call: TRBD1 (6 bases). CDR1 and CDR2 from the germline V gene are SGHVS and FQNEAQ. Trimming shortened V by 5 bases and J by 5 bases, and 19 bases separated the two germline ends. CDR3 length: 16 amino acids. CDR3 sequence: CASSVLQGNTNNEQFF. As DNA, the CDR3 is TGTGCCAGCAGCGTCTTACAGGGAAACACAAACAATGAGCAGTTCTTC.

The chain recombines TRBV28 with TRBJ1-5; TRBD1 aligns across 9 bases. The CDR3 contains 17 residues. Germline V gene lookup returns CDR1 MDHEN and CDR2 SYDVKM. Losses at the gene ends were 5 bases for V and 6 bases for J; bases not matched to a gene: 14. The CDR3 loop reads CASSALEGQGPRQPQHF. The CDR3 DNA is TGTGCCAGCAGTGCGCTTGAGGGACAGGGCCCTCGTCAGCCCCAGCATTTT.

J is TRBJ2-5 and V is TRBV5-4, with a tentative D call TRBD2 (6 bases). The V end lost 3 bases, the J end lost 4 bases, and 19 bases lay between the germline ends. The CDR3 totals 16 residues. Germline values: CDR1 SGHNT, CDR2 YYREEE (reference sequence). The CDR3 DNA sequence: TGTGCCAGCAGCTCAACTGGACGGGAGAAAGGAGAGACCCAGTACTTC. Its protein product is CASSSTGREKGETQYF.

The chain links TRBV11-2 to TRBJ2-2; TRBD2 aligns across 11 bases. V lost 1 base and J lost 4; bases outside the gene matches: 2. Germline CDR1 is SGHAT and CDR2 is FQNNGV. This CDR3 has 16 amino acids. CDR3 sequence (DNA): TGTGCCAGCAGCTTAGTTAGCGGGAGGGCCACCGGGGAGCTGTTTTTT. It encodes CASSLVSGRATGELFF. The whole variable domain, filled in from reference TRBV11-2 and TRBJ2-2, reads EAGVAQSPRYKIIEKRQSVAFWCNPISGHATLYWYQQILGQGPKLLIQFQNNGVVDDSQLPKDRFSAERLKGVDSTLKIQPAKLEDSAVYLCASSLVSGRATGELFFGEGSRLTVL.

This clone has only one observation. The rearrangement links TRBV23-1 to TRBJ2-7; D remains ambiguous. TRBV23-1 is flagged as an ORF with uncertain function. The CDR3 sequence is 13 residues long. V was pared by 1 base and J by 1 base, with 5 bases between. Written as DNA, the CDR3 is TGCGCCAGCAGTCAATGGCTTTCCTACGAGCAGTACTTC. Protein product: CASSQWLSYEQYF.

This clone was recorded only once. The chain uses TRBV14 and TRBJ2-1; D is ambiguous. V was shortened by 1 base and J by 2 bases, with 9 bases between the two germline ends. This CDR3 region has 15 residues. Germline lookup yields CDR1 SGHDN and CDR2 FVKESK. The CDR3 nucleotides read TGTGCCAGCAGCCAAGGGTACAGTGCCTACAATGAGCAGTTCTTC. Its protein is CASSQGYSAYNEQFF.

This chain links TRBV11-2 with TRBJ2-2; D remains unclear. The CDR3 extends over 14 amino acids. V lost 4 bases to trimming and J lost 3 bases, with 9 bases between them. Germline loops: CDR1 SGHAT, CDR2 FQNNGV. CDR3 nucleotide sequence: TGTGCCAGCAGCTCCGGTCAGCACACCGGGGAGCTGTTTTTT. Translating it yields CASSSGQHTGELFF.

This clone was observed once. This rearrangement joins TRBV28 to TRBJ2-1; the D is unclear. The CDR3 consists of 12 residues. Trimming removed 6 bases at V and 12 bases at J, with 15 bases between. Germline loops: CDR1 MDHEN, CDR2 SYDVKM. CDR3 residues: CASSRSFSGQFF. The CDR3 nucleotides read TGTGCCAGCAGCCGAAGCTTTTCGGGGCAGTTCTTC.

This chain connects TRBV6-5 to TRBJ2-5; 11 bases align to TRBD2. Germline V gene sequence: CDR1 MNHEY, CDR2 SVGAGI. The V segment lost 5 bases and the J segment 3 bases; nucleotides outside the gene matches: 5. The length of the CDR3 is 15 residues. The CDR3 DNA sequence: TGTGCCAGCAGTAATATAGCGGGAGGGGAAGAGACCCAGTACTTC. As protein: CASSNIAGGEETQYF.

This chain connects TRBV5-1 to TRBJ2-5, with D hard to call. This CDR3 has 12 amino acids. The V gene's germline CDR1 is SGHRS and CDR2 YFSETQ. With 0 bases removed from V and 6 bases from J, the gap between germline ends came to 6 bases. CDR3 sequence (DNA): TGCGCCAGCAGCTTGGGGATGAAGACCCAGTACTTC. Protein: CASSLGMKTQYF. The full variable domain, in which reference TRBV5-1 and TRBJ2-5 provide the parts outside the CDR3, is KAGVTQTPRYLIKTRGQQVTLSCSPISGHRSVSWYQQTPGQGLQFLFEYFSETQRNKGNFPGRFSGRQFSNSRSEMNVSTLELGDSALYLCASSLGMKTQYFGPGTRLLVL.

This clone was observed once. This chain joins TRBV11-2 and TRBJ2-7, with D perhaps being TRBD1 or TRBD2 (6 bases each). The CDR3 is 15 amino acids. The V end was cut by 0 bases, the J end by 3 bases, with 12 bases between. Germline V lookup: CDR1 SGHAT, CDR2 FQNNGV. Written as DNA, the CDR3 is TGTGCCAGCAGCTTAGACCTCCGGGGGCACTACGAGCAGTACTTC. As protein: CASSLDLRGHYEQYF.

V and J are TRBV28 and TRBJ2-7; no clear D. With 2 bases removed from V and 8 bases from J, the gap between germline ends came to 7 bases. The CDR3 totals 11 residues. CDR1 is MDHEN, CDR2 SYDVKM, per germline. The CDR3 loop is CASSLVGKQYF. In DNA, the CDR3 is TGTGCCAGCAGTTTAGTAGGGAAGCAGTACTTC.